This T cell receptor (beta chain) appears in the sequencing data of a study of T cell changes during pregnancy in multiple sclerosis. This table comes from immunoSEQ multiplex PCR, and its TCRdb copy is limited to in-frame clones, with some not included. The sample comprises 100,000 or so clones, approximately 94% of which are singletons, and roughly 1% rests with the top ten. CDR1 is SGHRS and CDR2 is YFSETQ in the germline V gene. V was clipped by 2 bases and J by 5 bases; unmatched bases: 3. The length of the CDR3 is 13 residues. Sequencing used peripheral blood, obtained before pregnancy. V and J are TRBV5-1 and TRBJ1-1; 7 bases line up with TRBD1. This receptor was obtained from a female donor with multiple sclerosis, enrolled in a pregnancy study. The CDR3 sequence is CASSFRQGTEAFF. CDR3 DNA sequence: TGCGCCAGCAGCTTCCGACAGGGAACTGAAGCTTTCTTT. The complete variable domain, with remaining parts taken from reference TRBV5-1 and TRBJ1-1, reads KAGVTQTPRYLIKTRGQQVTLSCSPISGHRSVSWYQQTPGQGLQFLFEYFSETQRNKGNFPGRFSGRQFSNSRSEMNVSTLELGDSALYLCASSFRQGTEAFFGQGTRLTVV.